The 31 T cell receptor beta chains below were found in one sample sequenced in a study of T cell responses to AZD1222 COVID-19 vaccine. The method was immunoSEQ multiplex PCR; TCRdb's version includes in-frame clones alone and lacks a portion of them. The sample has roughly 120,000 clones, 75% to 95% seen once. Here the sequenced sample was peripheral blood, taken on day 0 of AZD1222 vaccination. The receptors were gathered from an adult in good health.

V is TRBV7-8 and J is TRBJ2-2, with D perhaps TRBD2 (6 bases). CDR3 size: 15 residues. The V gene's germline CDR1 is SGHVS and CDR2 FQNEAQ. Trimming removed 1 base from V and 7 bases from J, with 13 bases in between. This chain's CDR3 is CASSLVAGYDGELFF. CDR3 nucleotides: TGTGCCAGCAGCTTAGTCGCGGGGTATGACGGGGAGCTGTTTTTT.

This sequence joins TRBV2 and TRBJ2-3; weak D call: TRBD1 (6 bases). Germline V CDR1 and CDR2: SNHLY, FYNNEI. The CDR3 consists of 14 residues. V gave up 6 bases and J gave up 4 bases, with 14 bases separating them. CDR3 coding DNA: TGTGCCAGCAGGAGAACAGGGAAGGCAGATACGCAGTATTTT. Residues: CASRRTGKADTQYF.

V usage is TRBV9 and J usage is TRBJ1-1, with a possible D match to TRBD1 (5 bases). Deletions cut 1 base from V and 5 bases from J, with 15 bases between. Germline lookup yields CDR1 SGDLS and CDR2 YYNGEE. The CDR3 spans 15 residues. DNA of the CDR3: TGTGCCAGCAGCGTAACACCTGGGGGGAATACTGAAGCTTTCTTT. Protein sequence: CASSVTPGGNTEAFF.

This clone was observed a single time. The genes are TRBV9 and TRBJ1-2; D not certain. Deletions cut 4 bases from V and 8 bases from J, with 24 bases between. The CDR3 is made up of 16 amino acids. CDR1 is SGDLS, CDR2 YYNGEE, per germline. The CDR3 reads CASSKTGWEAAVGYTF. CDR3 nucleotides: TGTGCCAGCAGCAAAACCGGGTGGGAGGCCGCGGTAGGCTACACCTTC.

V and J are TRBV2 and TRBJ2-1, with D hard to call. The CDR3 is 14 amino acids. In germline, CDR1 is SNHLY, CDR2 FYNNEI. The V gene lost 6 bases and the J gene lost 7 bases, with 16 bases spanning the gap. CDR3 sequence: CASRWTQERNEQFF. The DNA of the CDR3 is TGTGCCAGCAGATGGACCCAAGAAAGGAATGAGCAGTTCTTC.

This clone came up a few times. J is TRBJ2-7 and V is TRBV19; 7 positions match TRBD1. Unmatched junction bases numbered 10, after V lost 6 bases and J lost 5 bases. Germline CDR1 LNHDA, CDR2 SQIVND (reference sequence). The CDR3 has 14 residues. Here the CDR3 DNA reads TGTGCCAGTAGCGAGGGACAGAGAAACGACGAGCAGTACTTC. Its translation: CASSEGQRNDEQYF.

The gene calls are TRBV5-1 and TRBJ2-5, with 11 bases fitting TRBD2. The germline V gene has CDR1 SGHRS and CDR2 YFSETQ. CDR3 length equals 15 residues. Trimming took 6 bases from V and 4 from J; bases not matched to a gene: 8. The CDR3 sequence: CASMETSGSRETQYF. CDR3 DNA sequence: TGCGCCAGCATGGAAACTAGCGGGAGTAGAGAGACCCAGTACTTC.

The chain combines TRBV6-2 or TRBV6-3 with TRBJ1-5; no clear D. Germline lookup yields CDR1 MNHEY and CDR2 SVGEGT. Between the trimmed V and J ends, which lost 4 bases and 7 bases, there was a span of 11 bases. The CDR3 is 13 amino acids. The CDR3 loop is CASSFRGGQPQHF. The CDR3 nucleotides read TGTGCCAGCAGTTTCCGGGGAGGGCAGCCCCAGCATTTT.

The chain has TRBV27 and TRBJ2-1; 10 bases map to TRBD1. After removal of 4 bases from V and 7 bases from J, the junction contained 7 bases not matched to a gene. Germline CDR1 is MNHEY and CDR2 is SMNVEV (reference sequence). The CDR3 has 15 residues. CDR3 DNA sequence: TGTGCCAGCAGTTCACCGAGGGACAGGGGTAATGAGCAGTTCTTC. It encodes CASSSPRDRGNEQFF.

The gene calls are TRBV4-1 and TRBJ2-3; D gene unclear. V shed 4 bases and J shed 4 bases, with 9 bases lying between them. The CDR3 is 13 amino acids. Germline loops: CDR1 MGHRA, CDR2 YSYEKL. The CDR3 reads CASSRPRADTQYF. CDR3 in DNA: TGCGCCAGCAGCCGGCCTAGGGCAGATACGCAGTATTTT.

This clone was observed once. J is TRBJ1-2 and V is TRBV25-1; D is unclear. From germline, CDR1 is MGHDK and CDR2 SYGVNS. The CDR3 runs to 13 residues. V shed 5 bases and J shed 3 bases, with 10 bases lying between them. CDR3 nucleotide sequence: TGTGCCAGCAGTAAGCGGGAGGACTATGGCTACACCTTC. Translating it yields CASSKREDYGYTF.

The rearrangement uses TRBV7-6 and TRBJ1-3; 7 nucleotides match TRBD1. The CDR3 totals 19 residues. Germline CDR1 SGHVS, CDR2 FNYEAQ. The V segment lost 5 bases and the J segment 0 bases; nucleotides outside the gene matches: 16. CDR3 DNA: TGTGCCAGCAGCGCCGGGACAGCGTGGACCACTAGCTCTGGAAACACCATATATTTT. Its protein product is CASSAGTAWTTSSGNTIYF.

The chain has TRBV2 and TRBJ1-3, with unresolved D. The V gene's germline CDR1 is SNHLY and CDR2 FYNNEI. The V end lost 2 bases, the J end lost 0 bases, and 8 bases lay between the germline ends. The CDR3 has 15 residues. CDR3 DNA sequence: TGTGCCAGCAGTGAATCCAGGACCTCTGGAAACACCATATATTTT. Translated: CASSESRTSGNTIYF.

The DNA of the CDR3 is TGTGCCAGCAGCCTTAGCGGGAGAAGGAATGAGCAGTTCTTC. It specifies CASSLSGRRNEQFF. This chain uses TRBV5-4 with TRBJ2-1; 9 nucleotides line up with TRBD2. Germline lookup yields CDR1 SGHNT and CDR2 YYREEE (reference sequence). The CDR3 contains 14 residues. J gave up 7 bases and V 4 bases, and 6 bases lay outside the gene matches. Combining the CDR3 with reference TRBV5-4 and TRBJ2-1 gives the whole variable domain ETGVTQSPTHLIKTRGQQVTLRCSSQSGHNTVSWYQQALGQGPQFIFQYYREEENGRGNFPPRFSGLQFPNYSSELNVNALELDDSALYLCASSLSGRRNEQFFGPGTRLTVL.

The CDR3 bases are TGTGCCAGCAGCCCCGGACTAGGAGGGAGCTCCTACAATGAGCAGTTCTTC. Its translation: CASSPGLGGSSYNEQFF. This chain links TRBV11-3 with TRBJ2-1, with 7 bases fitting TRBD2. The V segment lost 5 bases and the J segment 0 bases; nucleotides outside the gene matches: 10. Per the germline V gene, CDR1 is SGHNT and CDR2 is YENEEA. CDR3 size: 17 residues. The variable domain in full, completed from reference TRBV11-3 and TRBJ2-1, reads EAGVVQSPRYKIIEKKQPVAFWCNPISGHNTLYWYLQNLGQGPELLIRYENEEAVDDSQLPKDRFSAERLKGVDSTLKIQPAELGDSAVYLCASSPGLGGSSYNEQFFGPGTRLTVL.

The chain uses TRBV7-2 and TRBJ2-5; TRBD1 matches at 7 bases. Germline-derived CDR1 and CDR2 are SGHTA and FQGNSA. With 2 bases clipped from V and 5 bases from J, the junction kept 2 bases outside the gene matches. CDR3 length: 13 residues. CDR3 region: CASSLWDSETQYF. CDR3 in DNA: TGTGCCAGCAGCTTATGGGACAGCGAGACCCAGTACTTC.

The chain is built from TRBV9 and TRBJ2-5, with TRBD1 identical over 10 bases. The V gene's germline CDR1 is SGDLS and CDR2 YYNGEE. The CDR3 extends over 14 amino acids. V was clipped by 7 bases and J by 5 bases; unmatched bases: 8. The DNA for the CDR3 is TGTGCCAGCGGCGGGACAGGGGAATGGGAGACCCAGTACTTC. Its translation: CASGGTGEWETQYF.

This clone was observed once. The rearrangement joins TRBV6-4 to TRBJ1-5; D is ambiguous. CDR3 length: 14 amino acids. Trimming left V 8 bases short and J 1 base short, with 12 bases between. Germline CDR1 reads MRHNA; CDR2 reads SNTAGT. The CDR3 reads CASEPGPSNQPQHF. In DNA form, the CDR3 reads TGTGCCAGCGAACCGGGCCCAAGCAATCAGCCCCAGCATTTT.

The rearrangement links TRBV29-1 to TRBJ2-7; perhaps TRBD2 as D (5 bases). This CDR3 comprises 13 residues. With 2 bases removed from V and 2 bases from J, the gap between germline ends came to 10 bases. Germline CDR1 is SQVTM and CDR2 is ANQGSEA. In DNA, the CDR3 is TGCAGCGTTGAACGGGGATATCCCTACGAGCAGTACTTC. It encodes CSVERGYPYEQYF.

The CDR3 DNA reads TGTGCCAGCAGTGAACCCCTTAATTCACCCCTCCACTTT. It translates to CASSEPLNSPLHF. The chain joins TRBV2 to TRBJ1-6; D not certain. With 2 bases removed from V and 6 bases from J, the gap between germline ends came to 5 bases. Germline V CDR1 and CDR2: SNHLY, FYNNEI. The CDR3 has 13 amino acids. Variable domain in full (rest from reference TRBV2 and TRBJ1-6): EPEVTQTPSHQVTQMGQEVILRCVPISNHLYFYWYRQILGQKVEFLVSFYNNEISEKSEIFDDQFSVERPDGSNFTLKIRSTKLEDSAMYFCASSEPLNSPLHFGNGTRLTVT.

The genes are TRBV4-1 and TRBJ2-6, with 7 bases fitting TRBD1. Germline V lookup: CDR1 MGHRA, CDR2 YSYEKL. With 4 bases clipped from V and 0 bases from J, the junction kept 3 bases outside the gene matches. CDR3 size: 16 residues. The CDR3 here is CASSPGTASGANVLTF. The DNA of the CDR3 is TGCGCCAGCAGCCCTGGGACAGCCTCTGGGGCCAACGTCCTGACTTTC.

The gene calls are TRBV30 and TRBJ2-7; 13 bases agree with TRBD2. CDR1 is GTSNPN and CDR2 is SVGIG in the germline V gene (reference sequence). Trimming took 2 bases from V and 5 from J; bases not matched to a gene: 3. The CDR3 contains 14 residues. The CDR3 sequence: CAWSYGLAGDEQYF. The CDR3 bases are TGTGCCTGGAGTTATGGACTAGCGGGAGACGAGCAGTACTTC.

Only a few counts were recorded for this clone. The chain uses TRBV5-1 and TRBJ2-2, with 7 bases matching TRBD2. There are 15 residues in the CDR3. J lost 0 bases, V lost 3 bases, and 2 bases had no gene match. Germline loops: CDR1 SGHRS, CDR2 YFSETQ. In DNA form, the CDR3 reads TGCGCCAGCAGCTCCGGGGGGACGAACACCGGGGAGCTGTTTTTT. Translating it yields CASSSGGTNTGELFF.

This sequence joins TRBV5-1 and TRBJ2-7; 9 bases are a match to TRBD1. The ends lost 5 bases at V and 3 bases at J; junction bases unmatched: 6. The CDR3 totals 14 residues. Germline CDR1 SGHRS, CDR2 YFSETQ. The CDR3 nucleotides are TGCGCCAGCAGGATTCCGGGACAGGGCTACGAGCAGTACTTC. It encodes CASRIPGQGYEQYF.

J is TRBJ1-1 and V is TRBV5-1, with a possible D match to TRBD1 (5 bases). The CDR3 totals 12 residues. The germline V gene encodes CDR1 SGHRS and CDR2 YFSETQ. Trimming left V 1 base short and J 14 bases short, with 15 bases between. The CDR3 here is CASSLLGQVVFF. As DNA, the CDR3 is TGCGCCAGCAGCTTGTTGGGGCAGGTTGTCTTCTTT.

The chain employs TRBV5-4 and TRBJ2-5, with D unclear. CDR1 is SGHNT and CDR2 is YYREEE in the germline V gene (reference sequence). This CDR3 contains 13 residues. Trimming stripped 2 bases from V and 3 bases from J, with 8 bases between. The CDR3 region is CASSFRAEETQYF. The DNA of the CDR3 is TGTGCCAGCAGCTTCCGGGCCGAAGAGACCCAGTACTTC.

The V call is TRBV9, the J call TRBJ2-2; 10 bases fit TRBD2. Germline-derived CDR1 and CDR2 are SGDLS and YYNGEE. With 0 bases clipped from V and 5 bases from J, the junction kept 4 bases outside the gene matches. This CDR3 spans 16 amino acids. CDR3 sequence reads: CASSVVSSGGTGELFF. The CDR3 DNA reads TGTGCCAGCAGCGTAGTCTCTAGCGGGGGAACCGGGGAGCTGTTTTTT.

CDR3 protein: CASSLGPTGEQYF. The CDR3 bases are TGTGCCAGCAGCTTGGGACCTACGGGCGAGCAGTACTTC. The chain has TRBV5-4 and TRBJ2-7, with D unresolved. The germline V and J ends were trimmed by 0 bases and 6 bases, with 10 bases remaining between them. Germline V gene data show CDR1 as SGHNT and CDR2 as YYREEE (reference sequence). The CDR3 spans 13 residues.

This sequence joins TRBV3-1 (or the pseudogene TRBV3-2) and TRBJ1-2; D is ambiguous. V was clipped by 0 bases and J by 7 bases, with 21 bases between them. From germline, CDR1 is LGHDT and CDR2 YNNKEL (reference sequence). There are 17 residues in the CDR3. CDR3 residues: CASSQDPASAMNAGYTF. CDR3 sequence (DNA): TGTGCCAGCAGCCAAGATCCGGCCAGCGCCATGAACGCTGGCTACACCTTC.

The chain combines TRBV19 with TRBJ1-3; the match to TRBD1 covers 7 bases. Germline V gene sequence: CDR1 LNHDA, CDR2 SQIVND (reference sequence). The J segment lost 0 bases and the V segment lost 8 bases, leaving 31 bases of the junction unmatched. CDR3 length equals 23 residues. The CDR3: CASFGSAVRVSLTGDLSGNTIYF. The CDR3 nucleotides are TGTGCCAGTTTCGGTTCGGCGGTACGGGTTTCTCTAACAGGGGACCTCTCTGGAAACACCATATATTTT.

This chain connects TRBV7-8 to TRBJ2-2; possible D gene TRBD2, 5 bases. V gave up 4 bases and J gave up 5 bases, with 11 bases separating them. Germline CDR1 reads SGHVS; CDR2 reads FQNEAQ. The CDR3 is 14 amino acids. CDR3: CASSYLTGTGELFF. The CDR3 DNA reads as TGTGCCAGCAGCTACCTAACGGGGACCGGGGAGCTGTTTTTT.